This T cell receptor (beta chain) was retrieved from a study of shared clonotypes between healthy human individuals. On this clone: Its target is unknown.

Deep was the level at which the assay was run. This table comes from immunoSEQ multiplex PCR, and its TCRdb copy is limited to in-frame clones, with some not included. Of 660,000 or so clones listed, 95% to 97% are singletons. The germline CDR1 and CDR2 sequences are SNHLY and FYNNEI. This CDR3 contains 15 residues. V lost 7 bases, J lost 3 bases, and 10 bases stayed unmatched. Positive CCR7 selection of CD45RO-negative cells yielded the naive CD8 cells, and terminally differentiated effector memory CD45RA+ cells were excluded. Study-level points and caveats: It was observed that roughly 5.1% of naive CD4 clonotypes were shared across several donors. Clonotype sharing across donors was expected to vary with sequencing depth.

Sequencing was performed on naive CD8+ T cells sorted from blood. V is TRBV2 and J is TRBJ2-3, with TRBD1 identical over 7 bases. The sequence was obtained from a woman aged 25 to 39 in good health. In DNA, the CDR3 is TGTGCCAGCAAGGGACCGGGACAGAGGACAGATACGCAGTATTTT. Translating gives CASKGPGQRTDTQYF. The variable domain in full, completed from reference TRBV2 and TRBJ2-3, reads EPEVTQTPSHQVTQMGQEVILRCVPISNHLYFYWYRQILGQKVEFLVSFYNNEISEKSEIFDDQFSVERPDGSNFTLKIRSTKLEDSAMYFCASKGPGQRTDTQYFGPGTRLTVL.